This T cell receptor (beta chain) was sequenced for a study of T cell responses to AZD1222 COVID-19 vaccine. Study information: Second doses that came at about 4 or about 12 weeks were put together. Study conclusions and caveats: Vaccine-associated CD4 TCRs ranged over spike, dominating at 160-218 and 743-854.

As regards this clone: Its antigen is still unknown.

Using immunoSEQ multiplex PCR, the repertoire was profiled, and TCRdb retains in-frame clones only, with some absent. The sample lists over 100,000 clones; around 90% were seen once. The germline CDR1 and CDR2 sequences are MGHRA and YSYEKL. Trimming took off 2 bases at V and 2 bases at J, with 21 bases between the two ends. CDR3 size: 19 residues. The clonotype originates from an adult in good health. Here the sequenced sample was peripheral blood, taken on day 0 of AZD1222 vaccination. This chain connects TRBV4-1 to TRBJ2-2; either TRBD1 or TRBD2 may supply D (5 bases each). DNA for the CDR3: TGCGCCAGCAGCCAATACAGCTGGGGGACGACACCAAACACCGGGGAGCTGTTTTTT. This translates into CASSQYSWGTTPNTGELFF.